This T cell receptor beta chain was sequenced during a study of blood T cell repertoires in COVID-19. About the research overall: The United States, Italy and Spain supplied acute and convalescent COVID-19 samples.

CDR1 LGHDT and CDR2 YNNKEL come from the germline V gene (reference sequence). V shed 2 bases, J shed 6 bases, and the junction held 10 bases outside the gene matches. This CDR3 has 15 amino acids. Living in 20 to 30 US areas, the participants were between 18 and 89 years of age. Original analysis: Amplification of reference gene primers provided the estimated nucleated cell counts. Repertoires were generated with immunoSEQ multiplex PCR, while TCRdb's copy carries only in-frame clones and drops some. The V and J calls and clone size come from that table; D and trimming were worked out from the DNA. Of a few hundred thousand clones detected, 80% to 90% appear once; the ten largest clones hold about 3%.

The rearrangement uses TRBV3-1 (or the pseudogene TRBV3-2) and TRBJ2-7; TRBD2 aligns across 7 bases. This receptor was taken from a woman aged 18-29 years in a cohort exposed to, infected with or recovered from COVID-19 (not recorded which). The sample was PBMCs or T cells enriched from blood (not recorded which). CDR3 DNA: TGTGCCAGCAGCCAAATGGGTCTAGCGGCAAGCGAGCAGTACTTC. Its translation is CASSQMGLAASEQYF.